The 21 T cell receptor beta chains below all came from one sample that was sequenced in a study of response to subunit inactivated influenza vaccine (dated by TCRdb to 2016 to 2019). Receptors were amplified or captured by RT-PCR. The sample was run on an Illumina HiSeq 2500. The public reads were reprocessed in TCRdb via fastp at Q25 and MiXCR, keeping in-frame beta chains. Rows are combined by CDR3 protein, so each entry shows the most common genes and DNA. The sample includes around 650,000 distinct CDR3 sequences, with roughly 14% observed a single time. The ten largest clonotypes hold around 10% of the sample. Sample: PBMCs from blood, taken 11 to 12 days after vaccination. The receptors here all came from a man aged 50 to 60 who received an inactivated influenza vaccine. Donor details come from another sample of the same person, matched by shared clones.

This chain connects TRBV6-2 or TRBV6-3 to TRBJ2-7; D is possibly TRBD1 (7 bases). The CDR3 sequence is 12 residues long. Per germline, CDR1 MNHEY and CDR2 SVGEGT. Trimming took 6 bases from V and 9 from J, leaving 15 bases between them. The CDR3 coding sequence is TGTGCCAGCAGGGGCGGGACAGCCGCGCAGTACTTC. Its translation is CASRGGTAAQYF.

The V and J genes are TRBV20-1 and TRBJ2-5; D assignment may be TRBD1 or TRBD2 (5 bases each). Germline CDR1 is DFQATT and CDR2 is SNEGSKA (reference sequence). V was shortened by 5 bases and J by 4 bases, with 14 bases between the two germline ends. The CDR3 sequence is 13 residues long. The CDR3 DNA reads TGCAGTGCTCTTGAGGGGAGTAGAGAGACCCAGTACTTC. It is translated as CSALEGSRETQYF.

This clonotype was detected once. The chain couples TRBV9 to TRBJ1-2, with 9 bases fitting TRBD1. J lost 7 bases, V lost 3 bases, and 7 bases had no gene match. Germline V lookup: CDR1 SGDLS, CDR2 YYNGEE. The CDR3 spans 14 residues. Here the CDR3 reads CASSGYRGHTGYTF. The DNA of the CDR3 is TGTGCCAGCAGCGGATACAGGGGGCACACTGGCTACACCTTC.

This chain uses TRBV7-9 with TRBJ1-4; TRBD1 is a possible D gene (5 bases). Trimming took 5 bases from V and 10 from J, leaving 17 bases between them. The CDR3 has 14 residues. In germline, CDR1 is SEHNR, CDR2 FQNEAQ (reference sequence). The DNA of the CDR3 is TGTGCCAGCAGCCACCGGGCCAGGGACGGAAAACTGTTTTTT. The encoded protein is CASSHRARDGKLFF.

The genes are TRBV6-1 and TRBJ2-3; 9 bases are a match to TRBD1. The CDR3 sequence is 16 residues long. Germline V gene data show CDR1 as MNHNS and CDR2 as SASEGT. J gave up 5 bases and V 5 bases, and 11 bases lay outside the gene matches. CDR3 in DNA: TGTGCCAGCAGTACCAATCCCGGGACAGGGAGAGATACGCAGTATTTT. Translating it yields CASSTNPGTGRDTQYF.

The chain combines TRBV11-2 with TRBJ2-7; a possible D gene is TRBD1 (6 bases). The CDR3 is made up of 14 amino acids. The V end lost 5 bases, the J end lost 0 bases, and 11 bases lay between the germline ends. Germline-derived CDR1 and CDR2 are SGHAT and FQNNGV. CDR3 in amino acids: CASSAGTSSYEQYF. In DNA form, the CDR3 reads TGTGCCAGCAGCGCCGGGACATCCTCCTACGAGCAGTACTTC.

This clonotype showed up just once. The chain carries TRBV12-3 or TRBV12-4 and TRBJ2-5; D is unresolved. This CDR3 comprises 13 residues. Trimming pared 7 bases from V and 0 bases from J, leaving 9 bases between. CDR3 residues: CASKIHHQETQYF. The CDR3 DNA follows: TGTGCCAGCAAGATCCATCACCAAGAGACCCAGTACTTC.

A few counts support this clonotype. CDR3 amino acids: CASSNQGRDNSPLHF. CDR3 sequence (DNA): TGCGCCAGCAGCAACCAGGGGAGGGATAATTCACCCCTCCACTTT. The V gene is TRBV5-1, the J gene TRBJ1-6; tentative D call: TRBD1 (6 bases). This CDR3 is built from 15 residues. Germline V gene data show CDR1 as SGHRS and CDR2 as YFSETQ. With 4 bases removed from V and 5 bases from J, the gap between germline ends came to 13 bases. Filled out from reference TRBV5-1 and TRBJ1-6, the complete variable domain reads KAGVTQTPRYLIKTRGQQVTLSCSPISGHRSVSWYQQTPGQGLQFLFEYFSETQRNKGNFPGRFSGRQFSNSRSEMNVSTLELGDSALYLCASSNQGRDNSPLHFGNGTRLTVT.

This clonotype was counted a few times. The chain joins TRBV7-9 to TRBJ2-2; the match to TRBD1 covers 7 bases. Unmatched junction bases numbered 7, after V lost 5 bases and J lost 4 bases. This CDR3 has 15 amino acids. Germline assignment: CDR1 SEHNR and CDR2 FQNEAQ (reference sequence). The CDR3 nucleotides read TGTGCCAGCAGCCGAGGACAGGACTTCACCGGGGAGCTGTTTTTT. The encoded protein is CASSRGQDFTGELFF. The variable domain in full, completed from reference TRBV7-9 and TRBJ2-2, reads DTGVSQNPRHKITKRGQNVTFRCDPISEHNRLYWYRQTLGQGPEFLTYFQNEAQLEKSRLLSDRFSAERPKGSFSTLEIQRTEQGDSAMYLCASSRGQDFTGELFFGEGSRLTVL.

This sequence joins TRBV3-1 and TRBJ2-1, with D unclear. CDR1 and CDR2 from the germline V gene are LGHDT and YNNKEL (reference sequence). V gave up 4 bases and J gave up 3 bases, with 13 bases separating them. The CDR3 contains 15 residues. The CDR3 coding sequence is TGTGCCAGCAGCCTGGGCAACGCGCGCTACAATGAGCAGTTCTTC. Translated: CASSLGNARYNEQFF.

This chain joins TRBV13 and TRBJ2-7; tentative D call: TRBD2 (5 bases). Germline-derived CDR1 and CDR2 are PRHDT and FYEKMQ (reference sequence). The CDR3 is 13 residues long. Deletions cut 0 bases from V and 6 bases from J, with 9 bases between. The CDR3 reads CASSLGTEGEQYF. CDR3 in DNA: TGTGCCAGCAGCTTAGGTACCGAGGGCGAGCAGTACTTC.

This chain links TRBV10-3 with TRBJ2-5; 8 nucleotides line up with TRBD2. Germline CDR1 and CDR2: ENHRY and SYGVKD. Losses at the gene ends were 5 bases for V and 6 bases for J; bases not matched to a gene: 8. The CDR3 is made up of 14 amino acids. CDR3 amino acids: CAISSPGLDQTQYF. CDR3 DNA: TGTGCCATCAGTTCCCCGGGACTAGATCAGACCCAGTACTTC.

Only a few counts were recorded for this clonotype. V gene TRBV18 combines with J gene TRBJ2-2, with 7 bases identical to TRBD2. The germline V gene has CDR1 KGHSH and CDR2 LQKENI. V lost 0 bases and J lost 4; bases outside the gene matches: 5. The CDR3 consists of 16 residues. The CDR3 sequence is CASSPPRLAVTGELFF. The CDR3 nucleotides are TGTGCCAGCTCACCACCTCGCCTAGCGGTCACCGGGGAGCTGTTTTTT.

This clonotype has only a few counts. This chain uses TRBV6-5 with TRBJ2-7; TRBD1 aligns across 9 bases. The CDR3 totals 15 residues. Looked up from germline, CDR1 is MNHEY and CDR2 is SVGAGI. V lost 6 bases, J lost 6 bases, and 12 bases stayed unmatched. The CDR3 reads CASSYGGQGRAEQYF. For the CDR3, the DNA is TGTGCCAGCAGCTACGGGGGACAGGGAAGGGCCGAGCAGTACTTC.

This CDR3 is CSARVPGRASYEQYF. The CDR3 DNA sequence: TGCAGTGCTAGAGTTCCCGGGAGGGCCTCCTACGAGCAGTACTTC. The chain couples TRBV20-1 to TRBJ2-7; TRBD2 aligns across 8 bases. From germline, CDR1 is DFQATT and CDR2 SNEGSKA (reference sequence). Trimming took 1 base from V and 0 from J; bases not matched to a gene: 5. CDR3 length: 15 residues.

This clonotype appeared once. V is TRBV7-2 and J is TRBJ2-3, with D tentatively TRBD2 (5 bases). Germline CDR1 SGHTA, CDR2 FQGNSA. This CDR3 has 15 amino acids. Trimming cost V 0 bases and J 7 bases, with 14 bases left between them. The CDR3 sequence: CASSLAWNGLNTQYF. The DNA of the CDR3 is TGTGCCAGCAGCTTAGCGTGGAATGGACTTAATACGCAGTATTTT.

The chain has TRBV14 and TRBJ2-1; a weak D match, TRBD2 (6 bases). Trimming shortened V by 6 bases and J by 4 bases, and 16 bases separated the two germline ends. The CDR3 sequence is 15 residues long. From germline, CDR1 is SGHDN and CDR2 FVKESK. The CDR3 spells CASSDTRGSYNEQFF. CDR3 nucleotide sequence: TGTGCCAGCAGTGACACACGGGGGTCTTACAATGAGCAGTTCTTC.

V and J are TRBV5-6 and TRBJ2-3; 8 nucleotides line up with TRBD2. V lost 3 bases, J lost 4 bases, and 4 bases stayed unmatched. The CDR3 totals 14 residues. Germline CDR1 reads SGHDT; CDR2 reads YYEEEE. This CDR3 reads CASSYRTSSDTQYF. CDR3 nucleotide sequence: TGTGCCAGCAGCTATAGGACTAGCTCAGATACGCAGTATTTT. Variable domain in full (rest from reference TRBV5-6 and TRBJ2-3): DAGVTQSPTHLIKTRGQQVTLRCSPKSGHDTVSWYQQALGQGPQFIFQYYEEEERQRGNFPDRFSGHQFPNYSSELNVNALLLGDSALYLCASSYRTSSDTQYFGPGTRLTVL.

The chain carries TRBV2 and TRBJ2-4, with 7 positions matching TRBD1. Germline V lookup: CDR1 SNHLY, CDR2 FYNNEI. CDR3 length equals 15 residues. V was pared by 6 bases and J by 1 base, with 6 bases of the junction left unmatched. The CDR3 protein is CASSGQVGAKNIQYF. CDR3 DNA: TGTGCCAGCAGCGGACAGGTGGGGGCCAAAAACATTCAGTACTTC.

This sequence joins TRBV20-1 and TRBJ1-5, with D perhaps TRBD1 (5 bases). Trimming pared 1 base from V and 0 bases from J, leaving 7 bases between. The germline CDR1 and CDR2 sequences are DFQATT and SNEGSKA (reference sequence). The CDR3 spans 14 residues. In DNA, the CDR3 is TGCAGTGCTAGAGGACAGCTTAGCAATCAGCCCCAGCATTTT. Translated: CSARGQLSNQPQHF.

The table lists this clonotype with a count of one. The chain is built from TRBV5-1 and TRBJ2-5, with a tentative D call TRBD2 (5 bases). Germline-derived CDR1 and CDR2 are SGHRS and YFSETQ. V shed 4 bases and J shed 2 bases, with 15 bases lying between them. CDR3 size: 15 residues. The CDR3 here is CASSLSTLVQETQYF. CDR3 nucleotide sequence: TGCGCCAGCAGCCTCTCTACACTAGTTCAAGAGACCCAGTACTTC.